Sequencing of this TCR beta chain was carried out in a study of blood T cell repertoires in COVID-19. As processed by the authors: Nucleated cell counts were estimated from reference gene primer amplification. TCRdb keeps only in-frame clones here, not all; method: immunoSEQ multiplex PCR. The V and J calls and the clone size are those of that table, but D and trimming were determined from the DNA. The sample includes approximately 330,000 clones, nearly 90% of them seen just once. The Seattle site enrolled patients during active infection and followed them longitudinally. The sequenced material came from peripheral blood. The clonotype originates from a woman in her thirties or forties with COVID-19, enrolled during active disease.

The CDR3 nucleotides are TGTGCCAGCAGCTTATACAGGGGACACGAGCAGTACTTC. Protein product: CASSLYRGHEQYF. The V call is TRBV7-9, the J call TRBJ2-7; 7 bases align to TRBD1. Germline values: CDR1 SEHNR, CDR2 FQNEAQ (reference sequence). With V trimmed by 2 bases and J by 5 bases, 3 bases remained unmatched. This CDR3 is built from 13 residues.